This T cell receptor (beta chain) was found in a study of Ad26.COV2.S vaccination and SARS-CoV-2 variants. About the study: The donor belonged to the COV1001 Ad26.COV2.S trial arm. General study points: Breadth of non-spike TCRs did not differ between vaccinees and placebo recipients.

The CDR3 has 16 residues. V shed 1 base and J 4 bases; nucleotides not matched to a gene: 6. Germline V gene sequence: CDR1 SGHTA, CDR2 FQGTGA. TCRdb keeps only in-frame clones here, not all; method: immunoSEQ multiplex PCR. The sample has about half a million clones; roughly nine tenths are singletons. Points on this clone: Its specificity is not known.

The treatment denotes: around 19 received Ad26.COV2.S at low or high dose, single or two shots; roughly 5 received placebo; per-sample allocation not given. Samples analyzed were those drawn on day 63 after the first vaccine or placebo injection. An Ad26 vector was used to express Wuhan-strain SARS-CoV-2 spike as the vaccine. V gene TRBV7-3 combines with J gene TRBJ2-3, with TRBD2 identical over 9 bases. The starting material was peripheral blood, obtained in a trial of Ad26.COV2.S vaccine versus placebo. The sequence was collected from a person aged 18-60 years who received the Ad26.COV2.S COVID-19 vaccine or a placebo. The CDR3 is CASSLMASGVADTQYF. CDR3 coding DNA: TGTGCCAGCAGCTTAATGGCTAGCGGGGTCGCAGATACGCAGTATTTT.